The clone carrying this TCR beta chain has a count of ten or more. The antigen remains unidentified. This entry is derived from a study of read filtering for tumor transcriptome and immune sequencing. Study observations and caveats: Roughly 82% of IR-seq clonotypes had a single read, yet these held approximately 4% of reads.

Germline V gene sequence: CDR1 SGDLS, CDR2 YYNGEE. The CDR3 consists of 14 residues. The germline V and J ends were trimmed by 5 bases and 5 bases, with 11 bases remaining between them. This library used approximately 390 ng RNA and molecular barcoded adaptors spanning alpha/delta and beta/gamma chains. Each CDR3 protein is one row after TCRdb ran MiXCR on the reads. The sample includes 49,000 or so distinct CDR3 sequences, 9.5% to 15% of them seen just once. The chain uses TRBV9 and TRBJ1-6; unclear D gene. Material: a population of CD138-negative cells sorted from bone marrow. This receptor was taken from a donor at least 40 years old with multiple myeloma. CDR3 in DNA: TGTGCCAGCAGTGGGATCAATAATAATTCACCCCTCCACTTT. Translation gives CASSGINNNSPLHF.